This paragraph covers one TCR beta chain sequence. No antigen is known for it. The sample is drawn from a study of T cell repertoires in cytomegalovirus infection. The wider study: As its CMV epitopes, the study selected recently identified HLA-C-restricted and well-studied HLA-B-restricted targets. Study-wide results and limits: There were HLA-C-restricted CMV-specific TCR beta clonotypes dominating the ex vivo response.

Each CDR3 protein gets one entry after TCRdb re-called the reads with MiXCR. The table has around 750,000 distinct CDR3 sequences, around a third seen once. V lost 3 bases and J lost 4; bases outside the gene matches: 4. Germline loops: CDR1 MDHEN, CDR2 SYDVKM. The CDR3 consists of 16 residues. The sample consisted of cultured CD8+ T cells from PBMCs, taken from culture after CMV antigen stimulation. The TCR comes from a human donor in good health (CMV status not recorded). Some clones in this sample may be carry-over from other donors' samples. V is TRBV28 and J is TRBJ2-5; 14 bases are shared with TRBD2. CDR3 residues: CASSFPTSGGVETQYF. As DNA, the CDR3 is TGTGCCAGCAGTTTCCCGACTAGCGGGGGGGTAGAGACCCAGTACTTC.